This section outlines one T cell receptor (beta chain) sequence together with its context. Its antigen is not known. The data stem from a study of T-cell reconstitution after alpha-beta-depleted transplantation in children. Unique molecular identifiers featured in how the TCRbeta library was prepared. TCRdb fed the PCR reads into MiXCR, producing one record per CDR3 protein. In the table there are about 510,000 distinct CDR3 sequences, approximately 10% of which are singletons. Study results and limitations: Reported findings indicate that, about two months after transplant, alpha-beta T cells came from several hundred expanded clones, which were derived from non-depleted graft cells. T-cell counts and diversity at one year following transplant were attributed mainly to newly produced T cells. Recipient T cells and thymic progenitors that survived were the source of the high TCRbeta diversity seen at day 60 in some patients.

The source material was PBMCs, mostly from graft donor cells, sampled 180 days after TCRalphabeta/CD19-depleted stem cell transplant. The TCR originated in a female patient aged 2 to 10 who had a stem cell transplant for aplastic anemia, so the T cells may come from the graft donor.

The CDR3 DNA follows: TGTGCCAGCAGTTTATCGGACAGGGCGAAACTGTTTTTT. Encoded protein: CASSLSDRAKLFF. The chain couples TRBV28 to TRBJ1-4; 8 nucleotides match TRBD1. This CDR3 is 13 amino acids long. Germline V gives CDR1 MDHEN, CDR2 SYDVKM. V dropped 1 base and J dropped 11; count of bases not matched to a gene: 3.